The 5 T cell receptor beta chains below all came from one sample that was sequenced in a study of lymphopenia after photon versus proton radiotherapy. Sequenced by immunoSEQ multiplex PCR; TCRdb stores in-frame clones only, minus some. The data contain around 55,000 clones, roughly 83% of them singletons. Source: peripheral blood, taken from a patient treated with proton-based radiotherapy. These receptors were taken from a man in his 60s with pancreatic cancer.

The chain links TRBV6-5 to TRBJ1-5; no definite D call. Trimming removed 2 bases at V and 1 base at J, with 9 bases between. CDR3 size: 15 residues. Per the germline V gene, CDR1 is MNHEY and CDR2 is SVGAGI. The CDR3 DNA is TGTGCCAGCAGTTACAGCTTCGGGAGCAATCAGCCCCAGCATTTT. This codes for CASSYSFGSNQPQHF.

This clone turned up a few times. V gene TRBV7-2 combines with J gene TRBJ1-4; D not resolved. In germline, CDR1 is SGHTA, CDR2 FQGNSA. CDR3 size: 14 residues. V was pared by 1 base and J by 6 bases, with 9 bases between. The CDR3 spells CASSLVGFYEKLFF. CDR3 in DNA: TGTGCCAGCAGCTTAGTGGGCTTTTATGAAAAACTGTTTTTT.

Here the CDR3 DNA reads TGTGCCAGTAGTAGCCGGCAGGGACTAGAGGGTCGAGAGCAGTTCTTC. Encoded protein: CASSSRQGLEGREQFF. The V call is TRBV19, the J call TRBJ2-1; 8 nucleotides match TRBD2. Trimming removed 4 bases from V and 10 bases from J; junction bases left unmatched: 15. Germline-derived CDR1 and CDR2 are LNHDA and SQIVND (reference sequence). CDR3 length: 16 residues.

J is TRBJ2-7 and V is TRBV5-1; TRBD1 matches at 7 bases. Germline V gene sequence: CDR1 SGHRS, CDR2 YFSETQ. CDR3 size: 14 residues. Trimming removed 7 bases from V and 3 bases from J; junction bases left unmatched: 10. CDR3 DNA: TGCGCCAGCCGGGAACAGGGGCTTCTCTACGAGCAGTACTTC. Translated: CASREQGLLYEQYF.

The V and J genes are TRBV11-3 and TRBJ1-1, with D uncertain. CDR1 and CDR2 (germline): SGHNT, YENEEA. The CDR3 is made up of 14 amino acids. V lost 2 bases and J 5 bases, leaving 12 bases between the germline ends. The CDR3 DNA is TGTGCCAGCAGCTTACGCGTCCCGGGGACTGAAGCTTTCTTT. Its protein product is CASSLRVPGTEAFF. Full variable domain (rest looked up from reference TRBV11-3 and TRBJ1-1): EAGVVQSPRYKIIEKKQPVAFWCNPISGHNTLYWYLQNLGQGPELLIRYENEEAVDDSQLPKDRFSAERLKGVDSTLKIQPAELGDSAVYLCASSLRVPGTEAFFGQGTRLTVV.